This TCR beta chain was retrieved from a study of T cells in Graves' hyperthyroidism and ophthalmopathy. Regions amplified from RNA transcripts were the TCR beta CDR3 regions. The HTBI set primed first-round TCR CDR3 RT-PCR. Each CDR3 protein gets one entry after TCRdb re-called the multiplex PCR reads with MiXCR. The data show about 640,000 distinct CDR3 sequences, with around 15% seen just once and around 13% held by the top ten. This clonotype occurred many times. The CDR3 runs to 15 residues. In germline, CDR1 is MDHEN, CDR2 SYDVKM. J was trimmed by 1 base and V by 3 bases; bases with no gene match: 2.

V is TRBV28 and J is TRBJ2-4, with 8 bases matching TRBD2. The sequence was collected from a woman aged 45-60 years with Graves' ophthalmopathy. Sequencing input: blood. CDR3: CASSLVAGAKNIQYF. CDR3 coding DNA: TGTGCCAGCAGTTTGGTAGCGGGGGCCAAAAACATTCAGTACTTC.